A selection of T cell receptor beta chains follows, all from one sample in a study of blood T cell repertoires in COVID-19. Method: immunoSEQ multiplex PCR; TCRdb's copy keeps in-frame clones and lacks some. The table records under 300,000 clones, about nine tenths of them present only once. Specimen: peripheral blood. Receptors originate from a man under 40 who had recovered from COVID-19. The CDR3 runs from the conserved cysteine through the conserved F or W. The order of the fields is D gene, clone size, J gene, CDR3 length, V gene, CDR3 DNA, CDR3 protein. D genes are given only for firm matches. Size tells how often a clone was seen (once, few, many) or the class of an expanded clone, and some rows leave it out.

d_call: TRBD1; clone_size: few; j_call: TRBJ1-5; cdr3_length: 15; v_call: TRBV6-5; cdr3_nt: TGTGCCAGCAGACCCGGGACAGGGGGCAATCAGCCCCAGCATTTT; cdr3_aa: CASRPGTGGNQPQHF
d_call: .; clone_size: .; j_call: TRBJ1-1; cdr3_length: 14; v_call: TRBV6-5; cdr3_nt: TGTGCCAGCAGTTGGGACACCCTGGGCACTGAAGCTTTCTTT; cdr3_aa: CASSWDTLGTEAFF
d_call: TRBD2; clone_size: .; j_call: TRBJ2-7; cdr3_length: 15; v_call: TRBV10-2; cdr3_nt: TGCGCCAGCAGTGTCAGAATAGCGGGGGGAAACGAGCAGTACTTC; cdr3_aa: CASSVRIAGGNEQYF
d_call: TRBD1; clone_size: .; j_call: TRBJ1-5; cdr3_length: 15; v_call: TRBV7-9; cdr3_nt: TGTGCCAGCAGTCTTACAGGGGGTTCAAATCAGCCCCAGCATTTT; cdr3_aa: CASSLTGGSNQPQHF
d_call: .; clone_size: .; j_call: TRBJ2-2; cdr3_length: 13; v_call: TRBV19; cdr3_nt: TGTGCCAGTAGTGAGGGGGTAACCGGGGAGCTGTTTTTT; cdr3_aa: CASSEGVTGELFF
d_call: TRBD1; clone_size: .; j_call: TRBJ1-5; cdr3_length: 14; v_call: TRBV7-2; cdr3_nt: TGTGCCAGCAGCTTCCTACAGGGGGCGCAGCCCCAGCATTTT; cdr3_aa: CASSFLQGAQPQHF
d_call: .; clone_size: .; j_call: TRBJ1-2; cdr3_length: 16; v_call: TRBV29-1; cdr3_nt: TGCAGCGTTGAAGATACAGGGCGCTCACGAGTCTATGGCTACACCTTC; cdr3_aa: CSVEDTGRSRVYGYTF
d_call: TRBD1; clone_size: .; j_call: TRBJ2-3; cdr3_length: 16; v_call: TRBV2; cdr3_nt: TGTGCCAGCAGTGAGTTTGGGACAGGGGCCACAGATACGCAGTATTTT; cdr3_aa: CASSEFGTGATDTQYF
d_call: .; clone_size: .; j_call: TRBJ1-1; cdr3_length: 12; v_call: TRBV29-1; cdr3_nt: TGCAGCGTTAAGGGGATGAACACTGAAGCTTTCTTT; cdr3_aa: CSVKGMNTEAFF
d_call: .; clone_size: .; j_call: TRBJ1-5; cdr3_length: 13; v_call: TRBV12-3/TRBV12-4; cdr3_nt: TGTGCCAGCACTAGAAGTAAGGATCAGCCCCAGCATTTT; cdr3_aa: CASTRSKDQPQHF
d_call: .; clone_size: .; j_call: TRBJ2-3; cdr3_length: 12; v_call: TRBV10-1; cdr3_nt: TGCGCCAGCAGTTCGAGCACAGATACGCAGTATTTT; cdr3_aa: CASSSSTDTQYF
d_call: TRBD1; clone_size: .; j_call: TRBJ1-1; cdr3_length: 19; v_call: TRBV11-2; cdr3_nt: TGTGCCAGCAGCTCCTTGAACGTGGGACAGGGGGGAACCAACACTGAAGCTTTCTTT; cdr3_aa: CASSSLNVGQGGTNTEAFF
d_call: .; clone_size: .; j_call: TRBJ2-3; cdr3_length: 14; v_call: TRBV6-5; cdr3_nt: TGTGCCAGCACTCAGGGGTGGGCGACAGATACGCAGTATTTT; cdr3_aa: CASTQGWATDTQYF
d_call: .; clone_size: .; j_call: TRBJ1-2; cdr3_length: 16; v_call: TRBV7-2; cdr3_nt: TGTGCCAGCAGCTTAACTAAAGGCGGGGTCCCCTATGGCTACACCTTC; cdr3_aa: CASSLTKGGVPYGYTF
d_call: .; clone_size: .; j_call: TRBJ2-1; cdr3_length: 15; v_call: TRBV30; cdr3_nt: TGTGCCTGGGAGCTGGGCGCTACCTCCTACAATGAGCAGTTCTTC; cdr3_aa: CAWELGATSYNEQFF
d_call: TRBD2; clone_size: .; j_call: TRBJ2-5; cdr3_length: 16; v_call: TRBV4-1; cdr3_nt: TGCGCCAGCAGCCCCGGACTAGCGGGGGGCTGGGAGACCCAGTACTTC; cdr3_aa: CASSPGLAGGWETQYF
d_call: .; clone_size: .; j_call: TRBJ1-6; cdr3_length: 13; v_call: TRBV18; cdr3_nt: TGTGCCAGCTCACCAGTATCGGATTCACCCCTCCACTTT; cdr3_aa: CASSPVSDSPLHF
d_call: .; clone_size: .; j_call: TRBJ2-2; cdr3_length: 15; v_call: TRBV7-8; cdr3_nt: TGTGCCAGCAGCTGGGCGCAGGGGAAAACCGGGGAGCTGTTTTTT; cdr3_aa: CASSWAQGKTGELFF
d_call: .; clone_size: .; j_call: TRBJ1-1; cdr3_length: 15; v_call: TRBV6-6; cdr3_nt: TGTGCCAGCAGTTACGATAACAGGATGAACACTGAAGCTTTCTTT; cdr3_aa: CASSYDNRMNTEAFF
d_call: TRBD2; clone_size: .; j_call: TRBJ2-1; cdr3_length: 14; v_call: TRBV5-1; cdr3_nt: TGCGCCAGCAGCGGTAGCGGGGTATACAATGAGCAGTTCTTC; cdr3_aa: CASSGSGVYNEQFF
d_call: .; clone_size: .; j_call: TRBJ2-1; cdr3_length: 16; v_call: TRBV7-9; cdr3_nt: TGTGCCAGCAGCCCGGTGCTAGGTAGCTCCTACAATGAGCAGTTCTTC; cdr3_aa: CASSPVLGSSYNEQFF
d_call: .; clone_size: .; j_call: TRBJ2-2; cdr3_length: 24; v_call: TRBV18; cdr3_nt: TGTGCCAGCTCACCAAGGCGGACAGGGGGCTCTAGCGGGGGAAACCTACCGCGCACCGGGGAGCTGTTTTTT; cdr3_aa: CASSPRRTGGSSGGNLPRTGELFF